This is a list of T cell receptor beta chains from one sample in a study of blood T cell repertoires in COVID-19. Here immunoSEQ multiplex PCR was the method, and the copy in TCRdb shows in-frame clones only, minus some. This table has more than 150,000 clones, around nine tenths appearing once. Input material: peripheral blood. Receptors originate from a woman between 70 and 85 years old with COVID-19, enrolled during active disease. Both conserved end residues are part of each CDR3. The D gene is left open where the match is weak. Some rows mark clone size as missing; the rest say once, few, many or name a class of expanded clone.

d_gene: -
abundance: -
v_gene: TRBV7-9
j_gene: TRBJ2-1
CDR3nt: TGTGCCAGCAGCTTAGAAGGGGCCGGGTTCTTC
CDR3aa: CASSLEGAGFF

d_gene: TRBD1
abundance: -
v_gene: TRBV28
j_gene: TRBJ2-7
CDR3nt: TGTGCCAGCAGCTCGCCGGGGACAGGTTCAACCTACGAGCAGTACTTC
CDR3aa: CASSSPGTGSTYEQYF

d_gene: TRBD1
abundance: -
v_gene: TRBV5-5
j_gene: TRBJ2-5
CDR3nt: TGTGCCAGCTACCAACCAGGGGGCGGAGAGACCCAGTACTTC
CDR3aa: CASYQPGGGETQYF

d_gene: -
abundance: -
v_gene: TRBV10-3
j_gene: TRBJ1-3
CDR3nt: TGTGCCATCAGTGAAGCCAGCGGCTCTGGAAACACCATATATTTT
CDR3aa: CAISEASGSGNTIYF

d_gene: TRBD2
abundance: -
v_gene: TRBV4-3
j_gene: TRBJ2-3
CDR3nt: TGCGCCAGCAGCCAAGATCCTGTAGCGGGAAACACAGATACGCAGTATTTT
CDR3aa: CASSQDPVAGNTDTQYF

d_gene: -
abundance: -
v_gene: TRBV5-1
j_gene: TRBJ2-7
CDR3nt: TGCGCCAGCAGCTTGGAGTTCCGGGGTTCATCCTACGAGCAGTACTTC
CDR3aa: CASSLEFRGSSYEQYF

d_gene: -
abundance: -
v_gene: TRBV4-3
j_gene: TRBJ1-4
CDR3nt: TGCGCCAGCAGCCAAGTGACACAGGGTAGAGTTGAAAAACTGTTTTTT
CDR3aa: CASSQVTQGRVEKLFF

d_gene: TRBD2
abundance: -
v_gene: TRBV7-9
j_gene: TRBJ2-2
CDR3nt: TGTGCCAGCAGCTCAGCGGGAGGAGTCACCGGGGAGCTGTTTTTT
CDR3aa: CASSSAGGVTGELFF

d_gene: -
abundance: -
v_gene: TRBV28
j_gene: TRBJ1-4
CDR3nt: TGTGCCAGCAGTCCGGGACACCTTAATGAAAAACTGTTTTTT
CDR3aa: CASSPGHLNEKLFF

d_gene: -
abundance: -
v_gene: TRBV18
j_gene: TRBJ2-5
CDR3nt: TGTGCCAGCTCACTGCCGGGGTTCCAAGAGACCCAGTACTTC
CDR3aa: CASSLPGFQETQYF

d_gene: -
abundance: few
v_gene: TRBV30
j_gene: TRBJ2-7
CDR3nt: TGTGCCTGGAGTTCAGAGGACAGAGTGTACGAGCAGTACTTC
CDR3aa: CAWSSEDRVYEQYF

d_gene: TRBD2
abundance: -
v_gene: TRBV28
j_gene: TRBJ2-3
CDR3nt: TGTGCCAGCAGTAAATGGACTAGAGATACGCAGTATTTT
CDR3aa: CASSKWTRDTQYF

d_gene: TRBD1
abundance: -
v_gene: TRBV2
j_gene: TRBJ1-2
CDR3nt: TGTGCCAGCAGTGAATTAGCCGGGACAGGGTCCGGCTACACCTTC
CDR3aa: CASSELAGTGSGYTF

d_gene: -
abundance: -
v_gene: TRBV11-3
j_gene: TRBJ2-3
CDR3nt: TGTGCCAGCAGCTTTTCCTCTAATTGGGGAGAGGGCGATGGTACGCAGTATTTT
CDR3aa: CASSFSSNWGEGDGTQYF

d_gene: -
abundance: -
v_gene: TRBV13
j_gene: TRBJ2-7
CDR3nt: TGTGCCAGCAGCTTAAAGGGACTTCGGGTATCCTACGAGCAGTACTTC
CDR3aa: CASSLKGLRVSYEQYF

d_gene: TRBD1
abundance: once
v_gene: TRBV12-3/TRBV12-4
j_gene: TRBJ1-1
CDR3nt: TGTGCCAGCCGGACAGGGGGAACCACTGAAGCTTTCTTT
CDR3aa: CASRTGGTTEAFF

d_gene: -
abundance: -
v_gene: TRBV12-3/TRBV12-4
j_gene: TRBJ2-7
CDR3nt: TGTGCCAGCAGTCGGACAGCTTACGAGCAGTACTTC
CDR3aa: CASSRTAYEQYF

d_gene: TRBD2
abundance: few
v_gene: TRBV20-1
j_gene: TRBJ2-1
CDR3nt: TGCAGTGCTAGCACGGGACTACAGTTCTTC
CDR3aa: CSASTGLQFF

d_gene: TRBD2
abundance: -
v_gene: TRBV7-9
j_gene: TRBJ2-2
CDR3nt: TGTGCCAGCAGCCATTTAGCGGGAGGCACCGGGGAGCTGTTTTTT
CDR3aa: CASSHLAGGTGELFF

d_gene: TRBD1
abundance: -
v_gene: TRBV9
j_gene: TRBJ1-4
CDR3nt: TGTGCCAGCAGCACCGGGACAGGGCAAGAAAAACTGTTTTTT
CDR3aa: CASSTGTGQEKLFF

d_gene: -
abundance: -
v_gene: TRBV11-3
j_gene: TRBJ2-7
CDR3nt: TGTGCCAGCAGCTTGGGCAGGGTGTCTGGTGAGCAGTACTTC
CDR3aa: CASSLGRVSGEQYF

d_gene: TRBD1
abundance: -
v_gene: TRBV10-3
j_gene: TRBJ2-5
CDR3nt: TGTGCCATCAGTGCCCGGGACAGGGGCGAAGAGACCCAGTACTTC
CDR3aa: CAISARDRGEETQYF

d_gene: -
abundance: once
v_gene: TRBV2
j_gene: TRBJ1-2
CDR3nt: TGTGCCAGCAGTGAAGTGGGAGCGGGCGGCTACACCTTC
CDR3aa: CASSEVGAGGYTF

d_gene: -
abundance: -
v_gene: TRBV28
j_gene: TRBJ1-4
CDR3nt: TGTGCCAGCAGTTTAAGGGTTGCGGGGCGGTCTGAAAAACTGTTTTTT
CDR3aa: CASSLRVAGRSEKLFF

d_gene: -
abundance: many
v_gene: TRBV4-2
j_gene: TRBJ1-1
CDR3nt: TGTGCCAGCAGCCTCGGGGGAGGGGAGGACACTGAAGCTTTCTTT
CDR3aa: CASSLGGGEDTEAFF

d_gene: TRBD2
abundance: -
v_gene: TRBV19
j_gene: TRBJ2-1
CDR3nt: TGTGCCAGTAGCACTTCGGGAGGACCTCAAAATGAGCAGTTCTTC
CDR3aa: CASSTSGGPQNEQFF

d_gene: -
abundance: once
v_gene: TRBV30
j_gene: TRBJ2-3
CDR3nt: TGTGCCTCCTACGGAGATACGCAGTATTTT
CDR3aa: CASYGDTQYF

d_gene: TRBD2
abundance: once
v_gene: TRBV3-1/TRBV3-2
j_gene: TRBJ2-2
CDR3nt: TGTGCCAGCAGCCGGGGACTAGCGGGAGGCCGCACCGGGGAGCTGTTTTTT
CDR3aa: CASSRGLAGGRTGELFF

d_gene: TRBD1
abundance: once
v_gene: TRBV6-2/TRBV6-3
j_gene: TRBJ1-2
CDR3nt: TGTGCCAGCAGTTACTCCACAGGGGCCTATGGCTACACCTTC
CDR3aa: CASSYSTGAYGYTF

d_gene: -
abundance: -
v_gene: TRBV2
j_gene: TRBJ2-2
CDR3nt: TGTGCCAGCAAGTTAGGAGAGACCGGGGAGCTGTTTTTT
CDR3aa: CASKLGETGELFF

d_gene: -
abundance: few
v_gene: TRBV5-1
j_gene: TRBJ1-5
CDR3nt: TGCGCCAGCAGCTTGGATTATTCTCAGCCCCAGCATTTT
CDR3aa: CASSLDYSQPQHF

d_gene: -
abundance: once
v_gene: TRBV15
j_gene: TRBJ1-3
CDR3nt: TGTGCCACCAGCAGAGGGCCAGGCTCTGGAAACACCATATATTTT
CDR3aa: CATSRGPGSGNTIYF

d_gene: TRBD1
abundance: -
v_gene: TRBV18
j_gene: TRBJ1-2
CDR3nt: TGTGCCAGCTCACCATGGGGACAGGGGAACTATGGCTACACCTTC
CDR3aa: CASSPWGQGNYGYTF

d_gene: TRBD2
abundance: -
v_gene: TRBV4-3
j_gene: TRBJ2-7
CDR3nt: TGCGCCAGCAGCCAAGTCAGGAGCGGGACCGCTTACGAGCAGTACTTC
CDR3aa: CASSQVRSGTAYEQYF

d_gene: -
abundance: -
v_gene: TRBV15
j_gene: TRBJ2-6
CDR3nt: TGTGCCACCAGCAGAGATGTTCGGGAATCCAACGTCCTGACTTTC
CDR3aa: CATSRDVRESNVLTF

d_gene: -
abundance: -
v_gene: TRBV19
j_gene: TRBJ1-3
CDR3nt: TGTGCCAGTAGTATCGGGGGCTCTGGAAACACCATATATTTT
CDR3aa: CASSIGGSGNTIYF

d_gene: TRBD1
abundance: -
v_gene: TRBV6-6
j_gene: TRBJ1-5
CDR3nt: TGTGCCAGCATCCCCGAGGGGACAGGGGGGCAGCCCCAGCATTTT
CDR3aa: CASIPEGTGGQPQHF

d_gene: -
abundance: -
v_gene: TRBV5-4
j_gene: TRBJ2-5
CDR3nt: TGTGCCAGCAGCTTGCCTTTGCGCGGCGGGAACTCCCAAGAGACCCAGTACTTC
CDR3aa: CASSLPLRGGNSQETQYF

d_gene: -
abundance: -
v_gene: TRBV5-1
j_gene: TRBJ2-3
CDR3nt: TGCGCCAGCAGCTTCCAGGGGCCAGATACGCAGTATTTT
CDR3aa: CASSFQGPDTQYF

d_gene: TRBD1
abundance: -
v_gene: TRBV29-1
j_gene: TRBJ1-5
CDR3nt: TGCAGCGTAGAGGACAGGGGGAGAGCCCAGCATTTT
CDR3aa: CSVEDRGRAQHF

d_gene: -
abundance: -
v_gene: TRBV5-1
j_gene: TRBJ2-7
CDR3nt: TGCGCCAGCAGCGCGGGACTGTTCGGCGACGAGCAGTACTTC
CDR3aa: CASSAGLFGDEQYF

d_gene: -
abundance: many
v_gene: TRBV27
j_gene: TRBJ1-2
CDR3nt: TGTGCCAGCAGTTTGAGGGGGATGAACTATGGCTACACCTTC
CDR3aa: CASSLRGMNYGYTF